This TCR beta chain was sequenced in a study of OX40 agonist ivuxolimab in advanced cancers. Study details: Head and neck, renal cell, melanoma or hepatocellular carcinoma were the cancers that dose-escalation patients had. Partial responses occurred in Three dose-escalation patients, one with hepatocellular carcinoma and two with cutaneous melanoma.

Turning to this clone: The antigen remains undetermined.

The ends lost 5 bases at V and 2 bases at J; junction bases unmatched: 11. This CDR3 comprises 17 residues. Germline assignment: CDR1 MGHRA and CDR2 YSYEKL. Regarding the study as a whole: The study did not work out the antigen specificity of the expanded peripheral T cells.

This table comes from immunoSEQ multiplex PCR, and its TCRdb copy is limited to in-frame clones, with some not included. The table has around 100,000 clones, nearly 90% seen once. The specimen was CD4+ or CD8+ T cells sorted from blood, collected in a trial of the OX40 agonist ivuxolimab. The rearrangement uses TRBV4-1 and TRBJ2-3; 9 nucleotides line up with TRBD2. The receptor was derived from an adult with an advanced solid tumor such as melanoma, head and neck, liver or kidney cancer. CDR3: CASSFPASGGITDTQYF. CDR3 DNA sequence: TGCGCCAGCAGCTTCCCCGCCAGCGGGGGGATCACAGATACGCAGTATTTT.